Included here is one T cell receptor (beta chain) sequence, with context. The antigen is unknown. PCR was performed using 60 Vbeta and 13 Jbeta primers. Repertoires were generated with immunoSEQ multiplex PCR, while TCRdb's copy carries only in-frame clones and drops some. The data contain some 130,000 clones, 79% of them singletons. The record originates from a study of cytomegalovirus exposure and HLA in healthy donors. The CDR3 spans 17 residues. Per the germline V gene, CDR1 is KGHSH and CDR2 is LQKENI. J lost 4 bases, V lost 3 bases, and 7 bases had no gene match. Study-wide results and limits: Three of the chains that were CMV-associated were confirmed in vitro to be specific for CMV antigens. Reportedly, a later analysis found an Asian-associated ancestry cluster had fewer N-insertions than the approximately 670-donor mean.

This TCR came from a male donor in good health and CMV-seronegative. Material for sequencing was PBMCs. The chain carries TRBV18 and TRBJ2-6; 9 bases are shared with TRBD1. The CDR3 DNA is TGTGCCAGCTCACCTGGGACAGGGTCTACGGGGGCCAACGTCCTGACTTTC. Its translation: CASSPGTGSTGANVLTF. The complete variable domain, with remaining parts taken from reference TRBV18 and TRBJ2-6, reads NAGVMQNPRHLVRRRGQEARLRCSPMKGHSHVYWYRQLPEEGLKFMVYLQKENIIDESGMPKERFSAEFPKEGPSILRIQQVVRGDSAAYFCASSPGTGSTGANVLTFGAGSRLTVL.